A single TCR beta chain is shown here with its context. This specimen comes from a study of identical twins. TCRdb called the 5' RACE reads again in MiXCR, with one record for every CDR3 protein. This table holds a few hundred thousand distinct CDR3 sequences, approximately 17% found once. Sample: naive T cells sorted from blood. The receptor's source is a man aged 50 to 60 in good health.

The CDR3 DNA reads TGTGCCAGCAGCTTACAGGGGGGAGACGAGCAGTACTTC. This sequence encodes CASSLQGGDEQYF. This chain links TRBV7-7 with TRBJ2-7; a weak D match, TRBD1 (7 bases). Germline values: CDR1 SSHAT, CDR2 FNYEAQ (reference sequence). The CDR3 spans 13 residues. Trimming left V 2 bases short and J 5 bases short, with 10 bases between.